The rows below give T cell receptor beta chains drawn from one sample of a study of shared clonotypes between healthy human individuals. Data came from immunoSEQ multiplex PCR; TCRdb stores just in-frame clones and leaves some out. The sample lists more than 550,000 clones, about 92% seen once, with roughly 36% in the top ten. Input material: memory CD8+ T cells from PBMCs. Receptor source: a man between 18 and 29 years old in good health. Some clones in this sample may be carry-over from other donors' samples. CDR3s include the opening cysteine and the closing phenylalanine or tryptophan. D genes are given only for firm matches. Clone size appears in some rows only: once, few, many, or a class for an expanded clone.

size: .
D: .
J: TRBJ2-7
V: TRBV19
CDR3: CASSIGGGQYEQYF
DNA: TGTGCCAGTAGTATAGGTGGCGGACAATACGAGCAGTACTTC

size: .
D: .
J: TRBJ2-5
V: TRBV28
CDR3: CASSFEAGSQVLGEETQYF
DNA: TGTGCCAGCAGTTTTGAGGCCGGGTCCCAGGTGTTGGGAGAAGAGACCCAGTACTTC

size: .
D: .
J: TRBJ1-1
V: TRBV9
CDR3: CASSVIRDTREDTEAFF
DNA: TGTGCCAGCAGCGTGATACGGGACACCAGGGAGGACACTGAAGCTTTCTTT

size: .
D: .
J: TRBJ2-5
V: TRBV7-9
CDR3: CASSFGEYQETQYF
DNA: TGTGCCAGCAGCTTTGGCGAATACCAAGAGACCCAGTACTTC

size: .
D: TRBD2
J: TRBJ2-1
V: TRBV27
CDR3: CASSSPHSGSSYNEQFF
DNA: TGTGCCAGCAGTTCCCCTCATAGCGGGAGCTCCTACAATGAGCAGTTCTTC

size: .
D: .
J: TRBJ2-3
V: TRBV19
CDR3: CASSIWGGYPDTQYF
DNA: TGTGCCAGTAGTATCTGGGGCGGGTATCCAGATACGCAGTATTTT

size: .
D: TRBD2
J: TRBJ2-2
V: TRBV27
CDR3: CASTTRRLAGWGGELFF
DNA: TGTGCCAGCACTACCCGAAGACTAGCGGGATGGGGCGGGGAGCTGTTTTTT

size: .
D: .
J: TRBJ2-5
V: TRBV9
CDR3: CASSVAVTAVGETQYF
DNA: TGTGCCAGCAGCGTAGCTGTCACCGCAGTAGGGGAGACCCAGTACTTC

size: few
D: .
J: TRBJ1-2
V: TRBV27
CDR3: CASSFGSTYGYTF
DNA: TGTGCCAGCAGTTTCGGCAGTACCTATGGCTACACCTTC

size: .
D: .
J: TRBJ1-1
V: TRBV11-3
CDR3: CASSFAGTLATEAFF
DNA: TGTGCCAGCAGCTTCGCAGGGACCCTGGCCACTGAAGCTTTCTTT

size: .
D: .
J: TRBJ1-3
V: TRBV9
CDR3: CASSVVGGQSGNTIYF
DNA: TGTGCCAGCAGCGTAGTGGGGGGGCAGTCTGGAAACACCATATATTTT

size: .
D: .
J: TRBJ2-1
V: TRBV5-6
CDR3: CASSFQGNNEQFF
DNA: TGTGCCAGCAGCTTCCAGGGGAACAATGAGCAGTTCTTC

size: .
D: .
J: TRBJ2-7
V: TRBV4-1
CDR3: CASSFSVGSAYEQYF
DNA: TGCGCCAGCAGCTTCTCCGTCGGTTCCGCCTACGAGCAGTACTTC

size: .
D: .
J: TRBJ2-2
V: TRBV29-1
CDR3: CSAVGGAGELFF
DNA: TGCAGCGCCGTGGGGGGCGCCGGGGAGCTGTTTTTT

size: .
D: .
J: TRBJ2-7
V: TRBV5-1
CDR3: CASSLAGGLKYEQYF
DNA: TGCGCCAGCAGCTTGGCTGGGGGACTCAAATACGAGCAGTACTTC

size: .
D: .
J: TRBJ1-6
V: TRBV27
CDR3: CASSLRGRYNSPLHF
DNA: TGTGCCAGCAGTTTACGGGGCCGATATAATTCACCCCTCCACTTT

size: .
D: .
J: TRBJ2-3
V: TRBV14
CDR3: CASSQSNSPTDTQYF
DNA: TGTGCCAGCAGCCAATCTAATTCCCCCACAGATACGCAGTATTTT

size: .
D: .
J: TRBJ2-2
V: TRBV4-2
CDR3: CASSQEMEGELFF
DNA: TGTGCCAGCAGCCAAGAAATGGAAGGGGAGCTGTTTTTT

size: .
D: TRBD2
J: TRBJ2-7
V: TRBV28
CDR3: CASRLSGRSYEQYF
DNA: TGTGCCAGCAGACTTAGCGGGAGGTCCTACGAGCAGTACTTC

size: .
D: TRBD1
J: TRBJ2-5
V: TRBV5-1
CDR3: CASSLSKGAGETQYF
DNA: TGCGCCAGCAGCTTGTCCAAGGGGGCTGGGGAGACCCAGTACTTC

size: .
D: TRBD1
J: TRBJ2-5
V: TRBV7-6
CDR3: CASSSDRGETQYF
DNA: TGTGCCAGCAGTTCAGACAGGGGAGAGACCCAGTACTTC

size: .
D: .
J: TRBJ2-6
V: TRBV4-1
CDR3: CASSQAARMASGANVLTF
DNA: TGCGCCAGCAGCCAAGCGGCCCGTATGGCCTCTGGGGCCAACGTCCTGACTTTC

size: .
D: .
J: TRBJ2-7
V: TRBV7-9
CDR3: CASSSPSGGPYEQYF
DNA: TGTGCCAGCAGCTCACCTTCAGGAGGACCCTACGAGCAGTACTTC

size: once
D: TRBD2
J: TRBJ2-3
V: TRBV4-1
CDR3: CASSQQLAGGTDTQYF
DNA: TGCGCCAGCAGCCAACAGCTAGCGGGAGGAACAGATACGCAGTATTTT

size: .
D: TRBD1
J: TRBJ2-7
V: TRBV28
CDR3: CASSFGPGQGGYEQYF
DNA: TGTGCCAGCAGTTTTGGGCCCGGACAGGGTGGCTACGAGCAGTACTTC

size: .
D: .
J: TRBJ1-3
V: TRBV30
CDR3: CACALGVPLNTIYF
DNA: TGTGCCTGCGCGTTAGGGGTTCCCTTGAACACCATATATTTT

size: .
D: .
J: TRBJ2-2
V: TRBV29-1
CDR3: CSVLNTGELFF
DNA: TGCAGCGTTCTCAACACCGGGGAGCTGTTTTTT

size: .
D: .
J: TRBJ2-5
V: TRBV25-1
CDR3: CASSETLETQYF
DNA: TGTGCCAGCAGTGAAACGCTAGAGACCCAGTACTTC

size: once
D: .
J: TRBJ2-1
V: TRBV7-9
CDR3: CASSTGGRSYNEQFF
DNA: TGTGCCAGCAGCACCGGGGGCCGCTCCTACAATGAGCAGTTCTTC

size: .
D: .
J: TRBJ2-1
V: TRBV6-1
CDR3: CASSESGATLNEQFF
DNA: TGTGCCAGCAGTGAATCGGGAGCGACCCTCAATGAGCAGTTCTTC

size: .
D: .
J: TRBJ1-1
V: TRBV6-1
CDR3: CASSGLGTEAFF
DNA: TGTGCCAGCAGTGGGTTGGGCACTGAAGCTTTCTTT

size: .
D: TRBD2
J: TRBJ2-3
V: TRBV7-9
CDR3: CASSLRLAGADTQYF
DNA: TGTGCCAGCAGCTTGAGGCTAGCGGGTGCGGATACGCAGTATTTT

size: once
D: .
J: TRBJ1-5
V: TRBV28
CDR3: CASSLRAGLQPQHF
DNA: TGTGCCAGCAGTTTAAGGGCAGGTCTTCAGCCCCAGCATTTT

size: .
D: .
J: TRBJ2-2
V: TRBV5-1
CDR3: CASIGPNTGELFF
DNA: TGCGCCAGCATCGGCCCGAACACCGGGGAGCTGTTTTTT

size: .
D: .
J: TRBJ1-4
V: TRBV2
CDR3: CASSGAVVANEKLFF
DNA: TGTGCCAGCAGCGGGGCGGTAGTAGCTAATGAAAAACTGTTTTTT

size: .
D: .
J: TRBJ2-2
V: TRBV6-1
CDR3: CASSERAVTGELFF
DNA: TGTGCCAGCAGTGAGAGGGCAGTCACCGGGGAGCTGTTTTTT

size: .
D: .
J: TRBJ1-1
V: TRBV11-1
CDR3: CASSGTYNTEAFF
DNA: TGTGCCAGCAGCGGGACGTACAACACTGAAGCTTTCTTT

size: few
D: TRBD1
J: TRBJ1-1
V: TRBV6-5
CDR3: CASSYRGGFSTEAFF
DNA: TGTGCCAGCAGTTACCGAGGGGGCTTTAGCACTGAAGCTTTCTTT

size: few
D: .
J: TRBJ1-1
V: TRBV7-9
CDR3: CASTLGLKSEAFF
DNA: TGTGCCAGCACCCTAGGGTTGAAGTCTGAAGCTTTCTTT

size: once
D: .
J: TRBJ1-4
V: TRBV27
CDR3: CASSLTGNDEKLFF
DNA: TGTGCCAGCTCCCTCACAGGGAACGATGAAAAACTGTTTTTT

size: .
D: TRBD1
J: TRBJ2-7
V: TRBV2
CDR3: CASSERRTGFSYEQYF
DNA: TGTGCCAGCAGTGAACGTAGGACAGGATTTTCCTACGAGCAGTACTTC

size: .
D: .
J: TRBJ2-2
V: TRBV10-2
CDR3: CASSGRGAPGTGELFF
DNA: TGCGCCAGCAGTGGCCGAGGGGCGCCGGGGACCGGGGAGCTGTTTTTT

size: .
D: TRBD1
J: TRBJ1-4
V: TRBV5-6
CDR3: CASRFGTGAEKLFF
DNA: TGTGCCAGCAGGTTCGGGACAGGGGCCGAAAAACTGTTTTTT

size: .
D: TRBD2
J: TRBJ2-2
V: TRBV27
CDR3: CASSWSGSTSGELFF
DNA: TGTGCCAGCAGTTGGAGCGGGAGTACCTCCGGGGAGCTGTTTTTT

size: .
D: .
J: TRBJ2-7
V: TRBV27
CDR3: CASSLSRGLGEQYF
DNA: TGTGCCAGCAGTTTATCACGGGGTTTGGGCGAGCAGTACTTC

size: .
D: TRBD2
J: TRBJ2-1
V: TRBV27
CDR3: CASRPGLANYNEQFF
DNA: TGTGCCAGCAGACCGGGACTAGCAAACTACAATGAGCAGTTCTTC

size: many
D: .
J: TRBJ1-2
V: TRBV7-8
CDR3: CASSLGSGAGYGYTF
DNA: TGTGCCAGCAGCTTAGGGTCAGGCGCTGGCTATGGCTACACCTTC

size: .
D: TRBD2
J: TRBJ2-2
V: TRBV4-1
CDR3: CASTETGLAGAGELFF
DNA: TGCGCCAGCACTGAAACCGGACTAGCGGGAGCCGGGGAGCTGTTTTTT